These T cell receptor beta chains were read from a single sample in a study of blood T cell repertoires in COVID-19. Some clones are missing from TCRdb's copy, which holds only in-frame ones; the method was immunoSEQ multiplex PCR. In the table there are 150,000 to 200,000 clones, about 88% of which are singletons. The sample taken for sequencing was peripheral blood. The receptors here all came from a man in his 70s with active or convalescent COVID-19. The CDR3 runs from the conserved cysteine through the conserved F or W. Each record gives: clone size, J gene, D gene, V gene, CDR3 protein, CDR3 DNA. The D gene is left open where the match is weak. Expanded clones are given a class, and other clones once, few, many or no size at all.

-	TRBJ1-3	-	TRBV14	CASSQDRTLSSGNTIYF	TGTGCCAGCAGCCAAGATCGGACTTTGAGCTCTGGAAACACCATATATTTT
-	TRBJ1-1	TRBD1	TRBV30	CAWSPGTGRTEAFF	TGTGCCTGGAGTCCGGGGACAGGGCGAACTGAAGCTTTCTTT
-	TRBJ2-5	TRBD2	TRBV18	CASSPLSSGGAQETQYF	TGTGCCAGCTCACCACTTTCCAGCGGGGGGGCCCAGGAGACCCAGTACTTC
few	TRBJ1-5	TRBD1	TRBV28	CASSDRGNQPQHF	TGTGCCAGCAGTGACAGGGGGAATCAGCCCCAGCATTTT
-	TRBJ2-7	-	TRBV20-1	CSARVDEQYF	TGCAGTGCTAGAGTCGACGAGCAGTACTTC
few	TRBJ2-7	TRBD2	TRBV7-8	CASSPGLAATYEQYF	TGTGCCAGCAGCCCGGGACTAGCGGCCACCTACGAGCAGTACTTC
-	TRBJ1-1	TRBD1	TRBV6-4	CASSEGQGIYEAFF	TGTGCCAGCAGTGAGGGACAGGGGATTTATGAAGCTTTCTTT
-	TRBJ1-6	TRBD1	TRBV18	CASFKGPGTGAQALHF	TGTGCCAGTTTTAAGGGACCGGGGACAGGGGCCCAAGCCCTCCACTTT
-	TRBJ1-4	-	TRBV6-5	CASRRGEKLFF	TGTGCCAGCAGAAGGGGTGAAAAACTGTTTTTT
once	TRBJ2-1	TRBD1	TRBV6-1	CASSESDRASNEQFF	TGTGCCAGCAGTGAAAGTGACAGGGCCTCCAATGAGCAGTTCTTC
-	TRBJ2-2	-	TRBV19	CASSIGTVTGELFF	TGTGCCAGTAGTATAGGGACAGTCACCGGGGAGCTGTTTTTT
-	TRBJ1-1	-	TRBV5-1	CASSLGQTNTEAFF	TGCGCCAGCAGCTTGGGACAGACGAACACTGAAGCTTTCTTT
few	TRBJ2-3	TRBD2	TRBV27	CASGLAADTQYF	TGTGCCAGCGGACTAGCGGCAGATACGCAGTATTTT
-	TRBJ2-3	-	TRBV4-3	CASTKRVAGDPTDTQYF	TGCGCCAGCACCAAACGGGTAGCAGGGGACCCCACAGATACGCAGTATTTT
once	TRBJ2-7	-	TRBV28	CASRGVGEQYF	TGTGCCAGCAGAGGGGTGGGCGAGCAGTACTTC
-	TRBJ2-7	TRBD2	TRBV28	CASSSITSGASYEQYF	TGTGCCAGCAGTTCAATTACTAGCGGGGCGTCCTACGAGCAGTACTTC
-	TRBJ1-6	TRBD1	TRBV5-1	CASSTQVSGQGASPLHF	TGCGCCAGCAGCACCCAAGTTTCGGGACAGGGGGCATCACCCCTCCACTTT
-	TRBJ2-7	-	TRBV4-3	CASSQVLSSYEQYF	TGCGCCAGCAGCCAAGTTCTGTCGAGCTACGAGCAGTACTTC
-	TRBJ1-5	-	TRBV11-2	CASSYTGFQPQHF	TGTGCCAGCAGTTACACAGGGTTTCAGCCCCAGCATTTT
once	TRBJ1-2	-	TRBV20-1	CSASGAHGYTF	TGCAGTGCTAGTGGGGCGCATGGCTACACCTTC
-	TRBJ2-3	TRBD2	TRBV5-1	CASRGGGASDTQYF	TGCGCCAGCAGGGGCGGGGGGGCCAGCGATACGCAGTATTTT
-	TRBJ1-6	-	TRBV9	CASSVGLEAWNSPLHF	TGTGCCAGCAGCGTGGGGTTGGAGGCTTGGAATTCACCCCTCCACTTT
few	TRBJ2-4	-	TRBV29-1	CSIYDNIQYF	TGCAGCATCTACGATAACATTCAGTACTTC
-	TRBJ2-7	-	TRBV6-1	CASSERVGRGEQYF	TGTGCCAGCAGTGAGAGGGTGGGGAGGGGGGAGCAGTACTTC
once	TRBJ1-1	-	TRBV5-4	CASSTNQVTEAFF	TGTGCCAGCAGCACGAACCAGGTCACTGAAGCTTTCTTT
few	TRBJ1-2	-	TRBV5-4	CASRTQGQNYGYTF	TGTGCCAGCAGGACCCAAGGACAGAACTATGGCTACACCTTC
-	TRBJ2-3	TRBD2	TRBV19	CASSPSGDNTDTQYF	TGTGCCAGTAGTCCTAGCGGCGATAACACAGATACGCAGTATTTT
once	TRBJ1-2	TRBD1	TRBV27	CASSLVGTGGPNYGYTF	TGTGCCAGCAGCCTAGTTGGGACAGGAGGCCCTAACTATGGCTACACCTTC
-	TRBJ2-2	-	TRBV7-2	CASSLALDTGELFF	TGTGCCAGCAGCTTAGCTCTCGACACCGGGGAGCTGTTTTTT
-	TRBJ2-1	TRBD1	TRBV19	CASSIGGQGAYEQFF	TGTGCCAGTAGTATAGGGGGACAGGGGGCTTATGAGCAGTTCTTC
-	TRBJ1-5	-	TRBV3-1/TRBV3-2	CASSQVGLNQPQHF	TGTGCCAGCAGCCAAGTCGGACTCAATCAGCCCCAGCATTTT
-	TRBJ1-4	-	TRBV20-1	CSASSAGDASGKLFF	TGCAGTGCTAGTTCGGCAGGGGACGCGTCGGGGAAACTGTTTTTT
-	TRBJ1-6	-	TRBV27	CASRRTLITSSYNSPLHF	TGTGCCAGCAGACGGACACTGATAACAAGCTCCTATAATTCACCCCTCCACTTT
-	TRBJ1-6	-	TRBV28	CASSFLQGNNSPLHF	TGTGCCAGCAGTTTTCTACAGGGAAATAATTCACCCCTCCACTTT
-	TRBJ2-7	-	TRBV29-1	CSVAPAGSEQYF	TGCAGCGTGGCCCCCGCGGGGAGCGAGCAGTACTTC
-	TRBJ2-1	TRBD2	TRBV19	CASSLASGFYNEQFF	TGTGCCAGTAGTCTTGCTAGCGGGTTCTACAATGAGCAGTTCTTC
-	TRBJ2-7	-	TRBV28	CASSLGRGKAYEQYF	TGTGCCAGCAGTTTAGGTCGGGGTAAAGCCTACGAGCAGTACTTC
-	TRBJ2-7	-	TRBV29-1	CSVAGQIEDEQYF	TGCAGCGTCGCCGGACAGATTGAAGACGAGCAGTACTTC
few	TRBJ1-5	TRBD1	TRBV24-1	CATSDAGTGSNQPQHF	TGTGCCACCAGTGACGCAGGGACAGGCAGCAATCAGCCCCAGCATTTT
-	TRBJ1-3	-	TRBV15	CATSRDLPNSGNTIYF	TGTGCCACCAGCAGAGATCTACCGAACTCTGGAAACACCATATATTTT
-	TRBJ2-7	TRBD2	TRBV10-3	CAISVAGYEQYF	TGTGCCATCAGCGTAGCGGGCTACGAGCAGTACTTC
-	TRBJ1-5	TRBD1	TRBV20-1	CSASPGTGGTQPQHF	TGCAGTGCTAGTCCCGGGACAGGGGGCACTCAGCCCCAGCATTTT
-	TRBJ1-3	-	TRBV19	CATQSGKGAGNTIYF	TGTGCCACTCAGTCCGGGAAAGGCGCTGGAAACACCATATATTTT
-	TRBJ2-7	TRBD2	TRBV15	CATSRQRGPQYEQYF	TGTGCCACCAGCAGACAGCGGGGGCCCCAGTACGAGCAGTACTTC
-	TRBJ1-2	-	TRBV13	CASSRHLQGYGYTF	TGTGCCAGCAGCCGACACTTACAGGGTTATGGCTACACCTTC
-	TRBJ2-5	-	TRBV19	CASSYTRQPRETQYF	TGTGCCAGTAGTTATACACGACAGCCGCGAGAGACCCAGTACTTC
-	TRBJ2-4	-	TRBV27	CASSSGPQNIQYF	TGTGCCAGCAGCAGCGGGCCTCAGAACATTCAGTACTTC
-	TRBJ2-5	-	TRBV27	CASRLGRGGETQYF	TGTGCCAGCAGACTTGGCAGGGGCGGGGAGACCCAGTACTTC
-	TRBJ2-7	-	TRBV4-3	CASSLRIDYEQYF	TGCGCCAGCAGCCTGCGGATTGACTACGAGCAGTACTTC
-	TRBJ1-1	-	TRBV27	CASSSSGLRGTEAFF	TGTGCCAGCAGTTCGTCGGGACTGAGAGGGACTGAAGCTTTCTTT
once	TRBJ2-2	-	TRBV19	CASVPQGGLGELFF	TGTGCCAGCGTACCGCAGGGGGGACTCGGGGAGCTGTTTTTT
-	TRBJ2-1	TRBD1	TRBV29-1	CSTGTGGYNEQFF	TGCAGCACCGGGACAGGGGGGTATAATGAGCAGTTCTTC
-	TRBJ1-4	TRBD1	TRBV4-3	CASSQAAGGFEKLFF	TGCGCCAGCAGCCAAGCAGCAGGGGGCTTTGAAAAACTGTTTTTT
-	TRBJ2-2	-	TRBV5-1	CASSLVRGGGELFF	TGCGCCAGCAGCTTGGTCCGAGGCGGCGGGGAGCTGTTTTTT
once	TRBJ2-7	TRBD2	TRBV7-2	CASSALTSGAYEQYF	TGTGCCAGCAGCGCCTTGACTAGCGGCGCCTACGAGCAGTACTTC
-	TRBJ1-1	-	TRBV5-1	CASSLTGLGTEAFF	TGCGCCAGCAGCCTTACAGGGTTGGGGACTGAAGCTTTCTTT
-	TRBJ2-7	-	TRBV5-6	CASSWFLGGNSYEQYF	TGTGCCAGCAGCTGGTTTCTGGGGGGAAACTCCTACGAGCAGTACTTC
-	TRBJ2-2	-	TRBV4-3	CASSQDSRGGRVGELFF	TGCGCCAGCAGCCAAGATTCCCGGGGAGGCCGAGTGGGGGAGCTGTTTTTT
-	TRBJ1-3	-	TRBV11-2	CASSLGSRGGNTIYF	TGTGCCAGCAGCTTAGGATCGCGGGGTGGAAACACCATATATTTT
-	TRBJ2-7	TRBD1	TRBV6-2/TRBV6-3	CASSFPTLGQVLYEQYF	TGTGCCAGCAGTTTTCCAACTCTGGGACAGGTTCTGTACGAGCAGTACTTC